This is a list of T cell receptor beta chains from one sample in a study of T cells in Graves' hyperthyroidism and ophthalmopathy. TCRdb processed the multiplex PCR reads anew with MiXCR; each CDR3 protein has one entry. This table has about 600,000 distinct CDR3 sequences, around 16% appearing once. Sequenced sample: blood. All receptors come from a middle-aged woman with Graves' ophthalmopathy. Each CDR3 is given with its conserved first and last residue. Fields, in order: clone size, J gene, D gene, V gene, CDR3 DNA, CDR3 protein. D genes are given only for firm matches. Part of the rows lack a size; the others show once, few, many or a class for expanded clones.

>many|TRBJ2-1|-|TRBV7-9
TGTGCCAGCAGCTTTACTACGGCCCGTGAGCAGTTCTTC
CASSFTTAREQFF
>-|TRBJ2-7|-|TRBV5-1
TGCGCCAGCAGCGAACAGGGTGGCGGGGCCTACGAGCAGTACTTC
CASSEQGGGAYEQYF
>-|TRBJ2-1|-|TRBV20-1
TGCAGTGCTAGAGATTGGAGTAGCGGATACAATGAGCAGTTCTTC
CSARDWSSGYNEQFF
>many|TRBJ2-3|TRBD1|TRBV11-2
TGTGCCAGCAGCCGCCGGGACAGGGGGTTGAATACGCAGTATTTT
CASSRRDRGLNTQYF
>many|TRBJ1-1|TRBD1|TRBV10-3
TGTGCCATCAGTGAGTCTCCAGGGGGGGGGGCAGCCACTGAAGCTTTCTTT
CAISESPGGGAATEAFF
>many|TRBJ2-1|-|TRBV6-1
TGTGCCAGCCGACGGACAGAGTACAATGAGCAGTTCTTC
CASRRTEYNEQFF
>-|TRBJ2-7|-|TRBV6-2/TRBV6-3
TGTGCCAGCAGTTACTCGTTCTACGAGCAGTACTTC
CASSYSFYEQYF
>few|TRBJ2-7|-|TRBV4-1
TGCGCCAGCAGCCAACAAACAGGGTTGGCCTACGAGCAGTACTTC
CASSQQTGLAYEQYF
>many|TRBJ1-3|-|TRBV27
TGTGCCAGCAGTTATTCAGGCATCGGAAACACCATATATTTT
CASSYSGIGNTIYF
>many|TRBJ2-1|TRBD1|TRBV18
TGTGCCAGCTCACCAGAACAGGGGGCTAGTGGTGAGCAGTTCTTC
CASSPEQGASGEQFF
>many|TRBJ2-3|-|TRBV7-8
TGTGCCAGCAGCTTAGCGCCCACAGATACGCAGTATTTT
CASSLAPTDTQYF
>few|TRBJ2-5|-|TRBV5-4
TGTGCCAGCAGCTTGGTAGATTCGCAAGAGACCCAGTACTTC
CASSLVDSQETQYF
>many|TRBJ1-2|-|TRBV7-2
TGTGCCAGCAGCACGTACAGGTTCTCCTATGGCTACACCTTC
CASSTYRFSYGYTF
>many|TRBJ2-2|-|TRBV5-6
TGTGCCAGCAGTTTGGGGGATCGAGACACCGGGGAGCTGTTTTTT
CASSLGDRDTGELFF
>many|TRBJ2-5|-|TRBV30
TGTGCCTGGAGTGGGGTTGGAGAGACCCAGTACTTC
CAWSGVGETQYF
>-|TRBJ2-3|-|TRBV14
TGTGCCAGCAGCCCAGATCGATTTTACACAGATACGCAGTATTTT
CASSPDRFYTDTQYF